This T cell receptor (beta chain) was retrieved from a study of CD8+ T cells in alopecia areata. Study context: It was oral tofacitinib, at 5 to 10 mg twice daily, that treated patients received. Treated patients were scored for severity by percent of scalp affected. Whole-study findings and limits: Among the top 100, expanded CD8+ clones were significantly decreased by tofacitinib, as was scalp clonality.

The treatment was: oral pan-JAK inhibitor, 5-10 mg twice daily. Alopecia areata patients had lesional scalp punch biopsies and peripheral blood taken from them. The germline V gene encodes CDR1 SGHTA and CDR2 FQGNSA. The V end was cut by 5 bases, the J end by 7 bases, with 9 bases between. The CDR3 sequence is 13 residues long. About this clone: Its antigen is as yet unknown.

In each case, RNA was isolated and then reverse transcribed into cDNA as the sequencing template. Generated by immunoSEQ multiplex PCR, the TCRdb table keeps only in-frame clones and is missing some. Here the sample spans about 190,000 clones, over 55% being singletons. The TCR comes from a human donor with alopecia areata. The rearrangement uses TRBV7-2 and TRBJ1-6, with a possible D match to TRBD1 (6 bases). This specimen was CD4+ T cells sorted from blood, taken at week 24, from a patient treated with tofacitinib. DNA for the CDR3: TGTGCCAGCAGCCAAGGACAGAATTCACCCCTCCACTTT. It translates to CASSQGQNSPLHF.